The 17 T cell receptor beta chains below all came from one sample that was sequenced in a study of OX40 agonist ivuxolimab in advanced cancers. Libraries came from the immunoSEQ multiplex PCR assay. Not all clones reach the TCRdb copy of this immuneACCESS table, which keeps in-frame sequences only. Checked studies attribute under half of the gap to unresolved V genes and leave the rest unexplained. The sample table records 100,000 to 110,000 clones; approximately 90% of these occur just once. Together, the top ten hold 0.15% to 0.2% of the sample. Here the sequenced sample was CD4+ or CD8+ T cells sorted from blood, taken in a trial of the OX40 agonist ivuxolimab. Receptors originate from an adult with an advanced solid tumor such as melanoma, head and neck, liver or kidney cancer.

The chain combines TRBV27 with TRBJ1-1; D may be TRBD1 (6 bases). Germline CDR1 reads MNHEY; CDR2 reads SMNVEV (reference sequence). V dropped 6 bases and J dropped 0 bases, with 8 bases sitting between them. The CDR3 loop spans 13 amino acids. The CDR3 is CASSRGLNTEAFF. CDR3 in DNA: TGTGCCAGCAGCCGGGGGCTGAACACTGAAGCTTTCTTT.

The chain is built from TRBV18 and TRBJ2-7; 7 bases agree with TRBD1. Germline V CDR1 and CDR2: KGHSH, LQKENI. The CDR3 runs 15 residues. The V segment lost 2 bases and the J segment 5 bases; nucleotides outside the gene matches: 9. The CDR3 sequence: CASSPIPGQSHEQYF. The DNA of the CDR3 is TGTGCCAGCTCACCAATTCCGGGACAGTCCCACGAGCAGTACTTC.

The chain uses TRBV5-1 and TRBJ1-6; D is ambiguous. Trimming shortened V by 0 bases and J by 14 bases, and 15 bases separated the two germline ends. CDR3 length equals 14 residues. The germline V gene encodes CDR1 SGHRS and CDR2 YFSETQ. This CDR3 reads CASSLAGLGVTLHF. CDR3 in DNA: TGCGCCAGCAGCTTGGCAGGCCTCGGAGTAACCCTCCACTTT.

The genes are TRBV5-1 and TRBJ2-1; 9 positions agree with TRBD1. There are 15 residues in the CDR3. With V trimmed by 7 bases and J by 3 bases, 8 bases remained unmatched. The germline gives CDR1 SGHRS, CDR2 YFSETQ. CDR3 DNA sequence: TGCGCCAGCCAAAAGGGACAGGGAGACTACAATGAGCAGTTCTTC. Translation gives CASQKGQGDYNEQFF.

DNA for the CDR3: TGCGCCAGCAGCCAACACGGGACAGGGGAAGAAAAACTGTTTTTT. This gives the protein CASSQHGTGEEKLFF. The chain couples TRBV4-1 to TRBJ1-4, with 10 bases identical to TRBD1. CDR1 and CDR2 (germline): MGHRA, YSYEKL. The CDR3 loop spans 15 amino acids. The ends lost 2 bases at V and 8 bases at J; junction bases unmatched: 5.

CDR3 DNA: TGTGCCAGCAGTGTGGAGGGAGGCCGTGATCAGCCCCAGCATTTT. Residues: CASSVEGGRDQPQHF. This chain joins TRBV6-1 and TRBJ1-5, with D hard to call. CDR3 length: 15 amino acids. V shed 4 bases and J shed 5 bases, with 15 bases lying between them. CDR1 and CDR2 (germline): MNHNS, SASEGT.

The rearrangement uses TRBV5-1 and TRBJ2-7, with no clear D. The CDR3 contains 14 residues. Trimming left V 0 bases short and J 1 base short, with 8 bases between. From germline, CDR1 is SGHRS and CDR2 YFSETQ. The CDR3 coding sequence is TGCGCCAGCAGCTTGGCCCACGAATCCTACGAGCAGTACTTC. Translation gives CASSLAHESYEQYF.

The gene calls are TRBV15 and TRBJ1-1; no definite D call. The CDR3 runs 14 residues. Looked up from germline, CDR1 is LNHNV and CDR2 is YYDKDF (reference sequence). V shed 5 bases and J shed 5 bases, with 15 bases lying between them. In nucleotides, the CDR3 is TGTGCCACCAGCGCGACCGGGTGGGGTACTGAAGCTTTCTTT. Residues: CATSATGWGTEAFF.

The chain is built from TRBV19 and TRBJ2-1; 12 nucleotides agree with TRBD2. The CDR3 runs to 15 residues. V lost 7 bases to trimming and J lost 5 bases; unmatched junction nucleotides: 6. The germline V gene has CDR1 LNHDA and CDR2 SQIVND (reference sequence). The CDR3 loop reads CASTPSGRGHNEQFF. The CDR3, as DNA: TGTGCCAGTACCCCTAGCGGGAGGGGCCACAATGAGCAGTTCTTC. Drawing the rest from reference TRBV19 and TRBJ2-1, the complete variable domain is DGGITQSPKYLFRKEGQNVTLSCEQNLNHDAMYWYRQDPGQGLRLIYYSQIVNDFQKGDIAEGYSVSREKKESFPLTVTSAQKNPTAFYLCASTPSGRGHNEQFFGPGTRLTVL.

The rearrangement links TRBV5-4 to TRBJ1-2, with D tentatively TRBD1 (6 bases). Per germline, CDR1 SGHNT and CDR2 YYREEE (reference sequence). The CDR3 is 14 residues long. V lost 4 bases, J lost 3 bases, and 13 bases lay in between. The DNA for the CDR3 is TGTGCCAGCAGCACTGGACAGCAACACTATGGCTACACCTTC. Translation gives CASSTGQQHYGYTF.

This chain links TRBV5-4 with TRBJ2-7; D uncertain. Germline CDR1 is SGHNT and CDR2 is YYREEE (reference sequence). The CDR3 runs to 14 residues. V gave up 0 bases and J gave up 1 base, with 8 bases separating them. CDR3 coding DNA: TGTGCCAGCAGCTTGGAAGGGCAGTCCTACGAGCAGTACTTC. Protein product: CASSLEGQSYEQYF.

The J gene is TRBJ2-1, the V gene TRBV9; no clear D gene. Per germline, CDR1 SGDLS and CDR2 YYNGEE. This CDR3 has 16 amino acids. V was pared by 3 bases and J by 2 bases, with 15 bases between. In DNA, the CDR3 is TGTGCCAGCAGCGCGACCGACGGGTGGCCCTACAATGAGCAGTTCTTC. Its protein is CASSATDGWPYNEQFF. The whole variable domain, filled in from reference TRBV9 and TRBJ2-1, reads DSGVTQTPKHLITATGQRVTLRCSPRSGDLSVYWYQQSLDQGLQFLIQYYNGEERAKGNILERFSAQQFPDLHSELNLSSLELGDSALYFCASSATDGWPYNEQFFGPGTRLTVL.

The CDR3 protein is CASSPATYSEAFF. CDR3 bases: TGTGCCAGCTCACCGGCCACCTATTCTGAAGCTTTCTTT. This chain links TRBV18 with TRBJ1-1; no clear D. V was pared by 3 bases and J by 6 bases, with 11 bases between. The V gene's germline CDR1 is KGHSH and CDR2 LQKENI. This CDR3 has 13 amino acids.

The chain uses TRBV19 and TRBJ2-2, with 7 bases that match TRBD1. This CDR3 comprises 14 residues. CDR1 and CDR2 (germline): LNHDA, SQIVND (reference sequence). V shed 7 bases, J shed 5 bases, and the junction held 7 bases outside the gene matches. CDR3 amino acids: CASNLGTATGELFF. CDR3 nucleotide sequence: TGTGCCAGTAACCTAGGGACAGCGACCGGGGAGCTGTTTTTT.

This rearrangement joins TRBV6-6 to TRBJ1-1; perhaps TRBD1 as D (6 bases). The CDR3 is made up of 12 amino acids. V was pared by 6 bases and J by 7 bases, with 12 bases between. From germline, CDR1 is MNHNY and CDR2 SVGAGI (reference sequence). The CDR3 is CASSRQGYEAFF. CDR3 sequence (DNA): TGTGCCAGCAGCCGGCAGGGGTATGAAGCTTTCTTT.

This chain joins TRBV6-5 and TRBJ2-5; 11 nucleotides align to TRBD2. V shed 6 bases, J shed 5 bases, and the junction held 8 bases outside the gene matches. The CDR3 length is 15 residues. The germline V gene encodes CDR1 MNHEY and CDR2 SVGAGI. CDR3 amino acids: CASRKLAGAAETQYF. The CDR3 DNA sequence: TGTGCCAGCAGAAAACTAGCGGGGGCGGCTGAGACCCAGTACTTC.

The chain employs TRBV28 and TRBJ2-3; D might be TRBD2 (5 bases). CDR1 and CDR2 (germline): MDHEN, SYDVKM. Trimming took 6 bases from V and 5 from J, leaving 6 bases between them. The CDR3 is 11 amino acids. CDR3 region: CASRSGDTQYF. The CDR3, as DNA: TGTGCCAGCAGAAGCGGAGATACGCAGTATTTT.